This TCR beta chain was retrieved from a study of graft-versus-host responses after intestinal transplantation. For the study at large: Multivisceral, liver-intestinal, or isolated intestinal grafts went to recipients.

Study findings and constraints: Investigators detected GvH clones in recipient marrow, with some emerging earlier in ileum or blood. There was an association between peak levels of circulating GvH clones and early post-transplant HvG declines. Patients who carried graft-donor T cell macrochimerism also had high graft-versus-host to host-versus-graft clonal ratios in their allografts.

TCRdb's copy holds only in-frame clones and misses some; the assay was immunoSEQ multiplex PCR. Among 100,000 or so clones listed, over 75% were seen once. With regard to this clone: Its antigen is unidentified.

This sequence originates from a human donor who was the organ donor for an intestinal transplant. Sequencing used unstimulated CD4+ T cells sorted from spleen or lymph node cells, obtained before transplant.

CDR3 in DNA: TGTGCCAGCAGCTTAGCGGGCGCATACGAGCAGTACTTC. Protein sequence: CASSLAGAYEQYF. V and J are TRBV7-9 and TRBJ2-7; D is uncertain. Deletions cut 0 bases from V and 4 bases from J, with 7 bases between. In germline, CDR1 is SEHNR, CDR2 FQNEAQ (reference sequence). This CDR3 comprises 13 residues. The full variable domain, with the rest looked up from reference TRBV7-9 and TRBJ2-7, is DTGVSQNPRHKITKRGQNVTFRCDPISEHNRLYWYRQTLGQGPEFLTYFQNEAQLEKSRLLSDRFSAERPKGSFSTLEIQRTEQGDSAMYLCASSLAGAYEQYFGPGTRLTVT.